This is a list of T cell receptor beta chains from one sample in a study of blood T cell repertoires in COVID-19. Only in-frame clones appear in the TCRdb table, and some are missing; sequencing was by immunoSEQ multiplex PCR. The sample lists around 300,000 clones, 85% to 90% occurring once. Sequenced sample: peripheral blood. Every receptor here comes from a human donor in a cohort sampled during active COVID-19. Each CDR3 is given with its conserved first and last residue.

CDR3 protein: CASRLNSGSAGSEQFF
J gene: TRBJ2-1
V gene: TRBV5-4

CDR3 protein: CANKKVGADYEQYF
J gene: TRBJ2-7
V gene: TRBV10-1

CDR3 protein: CASSLDRGGTIYF
J gene: TRBJ1-3
V gene: TRBV7-6

CDR3 protein: CASRPQGRERGEQFF
J gene: TRBJ2-1
V gene: TRBV3-1/TRBV3-2

CDR3 protein: CASSSQGWRDTEAFF
J gene: TRBJ1-1
V gene: TRBV7-2

CDR3 protein: CASSLVSSPRNTGELFF
J gene: TRBJ2-2
V gene: TRBV7-2

CDR3 protein: CASSSAPGWTQHF
J gene: TRBJ1-5
V gene: TRBV7-2

CDR3 protein: CSAGYGAYEQYF
J gene: TRBJ2-7
V gene: TRBV29-1

CDR3 protein: CASKMAGGTDTQYF
J gene: TRBJ2-3
V gene: TRBV6-5

CDR3 protein: CASTRGQGSYNEQFF
J gene: TRBJ2-1
V gene: TRBV9

CDR3 protein: CASRQERHGVNTEAFF
J gene: TRBJ1-1
V gene: TRBV21-1

CDR3 protein: CASSEDWSQPQHF
J gene: TRBJ1-5
V gene: TRBV2

CDR3 protein: CASSSLREAPYF
J gene: TRBJ2-3
V gene: TRBV19

CDR3 protein: CAISGSEDYEQFF
J gene: TRBJ2-1
V gene: TRBV10-3

CDR3 protein: CASSLVAAGGSETQYF
J gene: TRBJ2-5
V gene: TRBV11-2

CDR3 protein: CASSFGPTTIYGYTF
J gene: TRBJ1-2
V gene: TRBV7-9

CDR3 protein: CASRGEGTYNSPLHF
J gene: TRBJ1-6
V gene: TRBV2

CDR3 protein: CASSTSGGHYNEQFF
J gene: TRBJ2-1
V gene: TRBV6-6

CDR3 protein: CASSGTSVSYNEQFF
J gene: TRBJ2-1
V gene: TRBV27

CDR3 protein: CASSLAGVTNKQYF
J gene: TRBJ2-7
V gene: TRBV5-4

CDR3 protein: CASSLGAGGQKTQYF
J gene: TRBJ2-5
V gene: TRBV7-9

CDR3 protein: CASNPGQGTHEQYF
J gene: TRBJ2-7
V gene: TRBV6-6

CDR3 protein: CASSLLGRRSEAFF
J gene: TRBJ1-1
V gene: TRBV2

CDR3 protein: CASSFPGQTYEQYF
J gene: TRBJ2-7
V gene: TRBV5-6

CDR3 protein: CASSESPREGDGYEQYF
J gene: TRBJ2-7
V gene: TRBV6-1

CDR3 protein: CASSVLPGTEAFF
J gene: TRBJ1-1
V gene: TRBV9

CDR3 protein: CASSKYRGDREQFF
J gene: TRBJ2-1
V gene: TRBV21-1

CDR3 protein: CASSWVRDLYNEQFF
J gene: TRBJ2-1
V gene: TRBV5-1

CDR3 protein: CASSPIAGTTGELFF
J gene: TRBJ2-2
V gene: TRBV5-1

CDR3 protein: CSVDGSGEQYF
J gene: TRBJ2-7
V gene: TRBV29-1

CDR3 protein: CASSFGWRETQYF
J gene: TRBJ2-5
V gene: TRBV27

CDR3 protein: CASSLEGTGLGYTF
J gene: TRBJ1-2
V gene: TRBV27

CDR3 protein: CASSPQGSNQPQHF
J gene: TRBJ1-5
V gene: TRBV18

CDR3 protein: CASSSSASGRWNEQFF
J gene: TRBJ2-1
V gene: TRBV14

CDR3 protein: CASSLGLADYEQYF
J gene: TRBJ2-7
V gene: TRBV5-1

CDR3 protein: CASSYTASGFYEQYF
J gene: TRBJ2-7
V gene: TRBV6-2/TRBV6-3